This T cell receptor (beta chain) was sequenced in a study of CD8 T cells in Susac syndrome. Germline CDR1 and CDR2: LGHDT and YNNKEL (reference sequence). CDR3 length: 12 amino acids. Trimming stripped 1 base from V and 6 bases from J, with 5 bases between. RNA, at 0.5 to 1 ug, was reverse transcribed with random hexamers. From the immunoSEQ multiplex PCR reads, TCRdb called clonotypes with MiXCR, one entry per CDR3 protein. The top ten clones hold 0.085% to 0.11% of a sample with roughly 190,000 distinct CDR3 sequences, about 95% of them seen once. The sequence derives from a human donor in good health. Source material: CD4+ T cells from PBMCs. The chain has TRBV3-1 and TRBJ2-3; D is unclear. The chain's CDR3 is CASSQVPDTQYF. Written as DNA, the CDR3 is TGTGCCAGCAGCCAAGTGCCCGATACGCAGTATTTT.